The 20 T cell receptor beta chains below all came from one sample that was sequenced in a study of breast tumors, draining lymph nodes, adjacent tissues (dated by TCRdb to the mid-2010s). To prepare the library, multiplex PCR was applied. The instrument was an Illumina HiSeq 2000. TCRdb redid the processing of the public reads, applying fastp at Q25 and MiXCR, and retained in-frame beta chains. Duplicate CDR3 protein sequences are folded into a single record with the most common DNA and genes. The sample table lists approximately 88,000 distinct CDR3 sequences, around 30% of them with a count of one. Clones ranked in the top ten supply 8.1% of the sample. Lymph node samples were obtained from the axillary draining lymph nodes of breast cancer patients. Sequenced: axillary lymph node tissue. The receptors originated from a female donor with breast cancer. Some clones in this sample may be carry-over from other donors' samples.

CDR3 sequence (DNA): TGTGCCAGCAGGCCGGCAGGTTTCGCTGAAGCTTTCTTT. The encoded protein is CASRPAGFAEAFF. This sequence joins TRBV5-4 and TRBJ1-1, with D unclear. The CDR3 covers 13 residues. From germline, CDR1 is SGHNT and CDR2 YYREEE (reference sequence). V was trimmed by 5 bases and J by 6 bases, leaving 14 bases between them.

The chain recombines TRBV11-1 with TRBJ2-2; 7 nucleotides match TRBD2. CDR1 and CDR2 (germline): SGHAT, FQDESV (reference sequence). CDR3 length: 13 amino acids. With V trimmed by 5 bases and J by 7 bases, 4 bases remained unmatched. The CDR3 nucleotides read TGTGCCAGCAGCCAAGGACTAGGCGGGGAGCTGTTTTTT. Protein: CASSQGLGGELFF.

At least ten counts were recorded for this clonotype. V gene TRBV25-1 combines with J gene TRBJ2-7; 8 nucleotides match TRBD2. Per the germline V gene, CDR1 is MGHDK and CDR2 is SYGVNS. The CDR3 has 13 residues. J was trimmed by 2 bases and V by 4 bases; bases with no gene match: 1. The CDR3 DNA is TGTGCCAGCAGTGCGGGACTAGCCTACGAGCAGTACTTC. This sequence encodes CASSAGLAYEQYF.

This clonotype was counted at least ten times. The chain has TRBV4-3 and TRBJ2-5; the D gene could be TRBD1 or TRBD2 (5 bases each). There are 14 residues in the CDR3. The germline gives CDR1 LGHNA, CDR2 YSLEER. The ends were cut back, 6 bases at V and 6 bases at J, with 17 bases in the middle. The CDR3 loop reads CASSYGGDLKTQYF. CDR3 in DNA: TGCGCCAGCAGTTATGGTGGGGACCTGAAGACCCAGTACTTC.

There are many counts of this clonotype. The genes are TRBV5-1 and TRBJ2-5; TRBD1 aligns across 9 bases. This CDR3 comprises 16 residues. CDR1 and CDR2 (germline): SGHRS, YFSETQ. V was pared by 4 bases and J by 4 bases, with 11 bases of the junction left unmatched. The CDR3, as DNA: TGCGCCAGCAGCGATCTCCCGGGACAGGGCTTAGAGACCCAGTACTTC. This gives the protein CASSDLPGQGLETQYF.

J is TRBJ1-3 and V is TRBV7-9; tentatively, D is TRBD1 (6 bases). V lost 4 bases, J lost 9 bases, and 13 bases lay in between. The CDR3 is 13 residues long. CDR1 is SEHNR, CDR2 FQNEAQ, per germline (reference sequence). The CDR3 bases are TGTGCCAGCAGCTCCATTTCGGACAGCACCATATATTTT. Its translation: CASSSISDSTIYF.

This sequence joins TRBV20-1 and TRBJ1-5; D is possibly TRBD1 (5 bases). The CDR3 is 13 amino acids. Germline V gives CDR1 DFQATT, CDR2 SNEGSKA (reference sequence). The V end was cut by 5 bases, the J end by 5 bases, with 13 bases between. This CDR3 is CSAGSGTHQPQHF. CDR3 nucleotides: TGCAGTGCTGGGAGCGGGACTCATCAGCCCCAGCATTTT.

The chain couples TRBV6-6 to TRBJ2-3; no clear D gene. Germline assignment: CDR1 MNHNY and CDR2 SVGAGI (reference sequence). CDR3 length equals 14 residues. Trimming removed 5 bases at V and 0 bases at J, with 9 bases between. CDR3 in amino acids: CASSRRPSTDTQYF. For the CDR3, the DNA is TGTGCCAGCAGTCGGCGGCCCAGCACAGATACGCAGTATTTT.

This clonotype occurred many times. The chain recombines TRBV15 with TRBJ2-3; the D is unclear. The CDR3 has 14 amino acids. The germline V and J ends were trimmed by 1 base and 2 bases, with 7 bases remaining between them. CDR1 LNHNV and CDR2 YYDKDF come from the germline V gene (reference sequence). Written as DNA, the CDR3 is TGTGCCACCAGCAGAGCCCAACCCACAGATACGCAGTATTTT. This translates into CATSRAQPTDTQYF.

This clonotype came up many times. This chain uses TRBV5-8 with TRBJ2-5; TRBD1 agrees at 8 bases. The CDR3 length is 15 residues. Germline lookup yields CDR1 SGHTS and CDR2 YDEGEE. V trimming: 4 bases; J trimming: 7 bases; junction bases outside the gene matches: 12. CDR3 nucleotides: TGTGCCAGCAGCACAGCAGGGGGCGGATCAGGGACCCAGTACTTC. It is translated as CASSTAGGGSGTQYF.

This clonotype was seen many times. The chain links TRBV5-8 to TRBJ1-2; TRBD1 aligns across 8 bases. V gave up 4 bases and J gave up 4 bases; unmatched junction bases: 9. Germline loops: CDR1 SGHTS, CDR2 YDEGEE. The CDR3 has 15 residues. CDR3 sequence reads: CASSEPDRGSYGYTF. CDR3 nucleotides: TGTGCCAGCAGCGAACCCGACAGGGGAAGCTATGGCTACACCTTC.

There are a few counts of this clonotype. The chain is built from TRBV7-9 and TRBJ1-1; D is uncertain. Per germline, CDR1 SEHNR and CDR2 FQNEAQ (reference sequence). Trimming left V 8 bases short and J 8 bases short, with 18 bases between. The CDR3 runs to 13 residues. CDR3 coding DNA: TGTGCCAGCTCCAAGGGATCTGGGTTGGAAGCTTTCTTT. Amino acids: CASSKGSGLEAFF.

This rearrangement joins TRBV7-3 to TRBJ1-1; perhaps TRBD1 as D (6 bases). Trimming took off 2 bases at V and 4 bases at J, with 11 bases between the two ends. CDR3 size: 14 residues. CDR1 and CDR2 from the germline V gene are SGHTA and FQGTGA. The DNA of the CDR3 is TGTGCCAGCAGCTTAGGGGGCACGATCACTGAAGCTTTCTTT. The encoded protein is CASSLGGTITEAFF.

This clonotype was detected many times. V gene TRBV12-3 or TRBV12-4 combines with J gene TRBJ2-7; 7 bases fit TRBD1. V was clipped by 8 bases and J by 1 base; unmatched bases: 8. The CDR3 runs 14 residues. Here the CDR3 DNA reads TGTGCCAGCGCCTCCGGGACAGCATCCTACGAGCAGTACTTC. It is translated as CASASGTASYEQYF.

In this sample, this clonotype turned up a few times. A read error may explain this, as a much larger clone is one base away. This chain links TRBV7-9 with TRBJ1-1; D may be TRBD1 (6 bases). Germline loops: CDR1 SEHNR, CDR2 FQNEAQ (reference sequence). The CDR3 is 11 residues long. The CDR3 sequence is CASSPAAGALF. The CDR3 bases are TGTGCCAGCAGCCCCGCGGCGGGGGCTCTCTTT.

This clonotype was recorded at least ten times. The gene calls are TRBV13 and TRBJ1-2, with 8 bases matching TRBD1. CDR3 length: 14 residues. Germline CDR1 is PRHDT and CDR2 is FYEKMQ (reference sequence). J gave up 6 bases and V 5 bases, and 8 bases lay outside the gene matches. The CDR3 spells CASSVFWTGNGYTF. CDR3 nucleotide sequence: TGTGCCAGCAGCGTTTTTTGGACAGGGAATGGCTACACCTTC. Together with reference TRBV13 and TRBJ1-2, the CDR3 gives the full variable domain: AAGVIQSPRHLIKEKRETATLKCYPIPRHDTVYWYQQGPGQDPQFLISFYEKMQSDKGSIPDRFSAQQFSDYHSELNMSSLELGDSALYFCASSVFWTGNGYTFGSGTRLTVV.

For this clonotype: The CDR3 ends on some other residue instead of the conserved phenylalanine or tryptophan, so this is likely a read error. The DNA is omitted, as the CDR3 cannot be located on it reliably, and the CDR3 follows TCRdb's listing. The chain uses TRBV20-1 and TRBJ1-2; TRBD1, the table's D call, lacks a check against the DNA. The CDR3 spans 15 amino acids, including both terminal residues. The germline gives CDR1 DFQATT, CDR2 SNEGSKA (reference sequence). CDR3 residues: CSARVGQGSNYGYTV.

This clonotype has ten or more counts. DNA for the CDR3: TGTGCCAGCTCACGCTCAGGGGGGGAAGCCAATCAGCCCCAGCATTTT. Protein sequence: CASSRSGGEANQPQHF. The rearrangement links TRBV18 to TRBJ1-5; 7 nucleotides line up with TRBD1. CDR1 and CDR2 from the germline V gene are KGHSH and LQKENI. V was pared by 4 bases and J by 3 bases, with 9 bases of the junction left unmatched. The CDR3 totals 16 residues.

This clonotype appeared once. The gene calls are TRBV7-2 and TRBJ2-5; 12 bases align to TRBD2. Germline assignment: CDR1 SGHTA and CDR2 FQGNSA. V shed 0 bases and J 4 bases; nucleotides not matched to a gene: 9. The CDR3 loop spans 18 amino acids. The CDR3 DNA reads TGTGCCAGCAGCTTAGCCCGACTAGCGGGAGTGGGCGGAGAGACCCAGTACTTC. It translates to CASSLARLAGVGGETQYF.

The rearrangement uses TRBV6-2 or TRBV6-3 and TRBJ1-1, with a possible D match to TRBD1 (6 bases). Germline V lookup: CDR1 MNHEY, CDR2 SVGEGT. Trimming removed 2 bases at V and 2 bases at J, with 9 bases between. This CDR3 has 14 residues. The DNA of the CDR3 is TGTGCCAGCAGTTACGGACAGATAAACACTGAAGCTTTCTTT. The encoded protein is CASSYGQINTEAFF.